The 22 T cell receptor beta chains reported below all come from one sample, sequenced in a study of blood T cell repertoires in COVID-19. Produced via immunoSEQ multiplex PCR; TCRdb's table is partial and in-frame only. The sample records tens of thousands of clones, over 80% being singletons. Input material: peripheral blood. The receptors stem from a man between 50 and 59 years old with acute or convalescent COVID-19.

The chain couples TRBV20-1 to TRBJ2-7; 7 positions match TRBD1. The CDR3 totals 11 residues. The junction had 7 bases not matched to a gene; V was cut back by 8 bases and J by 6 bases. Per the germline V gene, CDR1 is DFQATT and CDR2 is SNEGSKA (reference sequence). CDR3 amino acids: CSITQGFEQYF. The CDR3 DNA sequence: TGCAGTATCACACAGGGGTTCGAGCAGTACTTC.

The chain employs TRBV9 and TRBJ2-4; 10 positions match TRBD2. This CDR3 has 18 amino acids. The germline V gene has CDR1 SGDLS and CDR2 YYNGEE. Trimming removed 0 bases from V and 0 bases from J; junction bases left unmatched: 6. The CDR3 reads CASSVGTSGFLAKNIQYF. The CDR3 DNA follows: TGTGCCAGCAGCGTAGGGACTAGCGGATTTTTAGCCAAAAACATTCAGTACTTC.

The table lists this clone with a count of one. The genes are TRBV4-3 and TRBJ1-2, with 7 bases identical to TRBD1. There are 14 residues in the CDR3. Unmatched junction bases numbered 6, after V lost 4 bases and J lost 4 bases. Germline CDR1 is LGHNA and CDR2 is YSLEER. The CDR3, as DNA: TGCGCCAGCAGCCCGTACAGGGGTGCCTATGGCTACACCTTC. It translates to CASSPYRGAYGYTF.

DNA of the CDR3: TGCGCCAGCAGCCAAGATATCGGCGGGAGAGCAGATACGCAGTATTTT. Translated, it gives CASSQDIGGRADTQYF. The chain links TRBV4-3 to TRBJ2-3; TRBD2 aligns across 7 bases. The CDR3 sequence is 16 residues long. From germline, CDR1 is LGHNA and CDR2 YSLEER. V gave up 0 bases and J gave up 4 bases; unmatched junction bases: 7.

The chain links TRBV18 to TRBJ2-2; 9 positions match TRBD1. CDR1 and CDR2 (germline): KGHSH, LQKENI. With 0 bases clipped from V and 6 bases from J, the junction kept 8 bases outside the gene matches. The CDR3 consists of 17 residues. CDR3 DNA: TGTGCCAGCTCACCACCCAATGGACAGGGGTATGCCGGGGAGCTGTTTTTT. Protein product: CASSPPNGQGYAGELFF.

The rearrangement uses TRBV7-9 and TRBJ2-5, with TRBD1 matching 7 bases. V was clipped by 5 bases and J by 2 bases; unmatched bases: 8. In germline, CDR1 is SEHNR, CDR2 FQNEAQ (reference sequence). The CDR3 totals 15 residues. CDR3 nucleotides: TGTGCCAGCAGCCCTCGGACAGGAAGACAAGAGACCCAGTACTTC. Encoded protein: CASSPRTGRQETQYF.

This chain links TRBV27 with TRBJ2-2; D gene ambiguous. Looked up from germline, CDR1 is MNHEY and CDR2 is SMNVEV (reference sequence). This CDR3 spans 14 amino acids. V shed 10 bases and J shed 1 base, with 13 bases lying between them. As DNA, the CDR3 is TGTGCCACCAAGAACCAGGAGAACACCGGGGAGCTGTTTTTT. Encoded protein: CATKNQENTGELFF.

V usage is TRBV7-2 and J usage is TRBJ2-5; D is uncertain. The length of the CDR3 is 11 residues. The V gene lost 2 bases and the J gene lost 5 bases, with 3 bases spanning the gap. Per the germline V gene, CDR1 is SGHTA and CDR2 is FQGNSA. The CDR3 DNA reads TGTGCCAGCAGCTTACAGGAGACCCAGTACTTC. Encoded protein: CASSLQETQYF.

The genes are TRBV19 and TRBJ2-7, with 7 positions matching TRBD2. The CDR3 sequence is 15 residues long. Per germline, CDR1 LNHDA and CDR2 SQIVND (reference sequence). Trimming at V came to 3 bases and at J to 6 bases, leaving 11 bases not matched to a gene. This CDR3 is CASSMGRVREGEQYF. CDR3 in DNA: TGTGCCAGTAGTATGGGTCGTGTCAGGGAGGGCGAGCAGTACTTC.

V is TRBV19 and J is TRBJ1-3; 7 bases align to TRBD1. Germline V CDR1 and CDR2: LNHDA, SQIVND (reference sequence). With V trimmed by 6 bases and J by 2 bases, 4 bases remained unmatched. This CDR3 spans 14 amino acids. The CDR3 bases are TGTGCCAGTAGCAGGGGGGATACTGGAAACACCATATATTTT. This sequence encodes CASSRGDTGNTIYF.

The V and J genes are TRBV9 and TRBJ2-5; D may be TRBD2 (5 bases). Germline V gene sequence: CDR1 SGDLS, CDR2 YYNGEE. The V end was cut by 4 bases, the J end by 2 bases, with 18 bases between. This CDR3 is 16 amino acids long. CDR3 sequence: CASSSGLVGLQETQYF. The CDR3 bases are TGTGCCAGCAGCTCAGGATTGGTCGGACTTCAAGAGACCCAGTACTTC.

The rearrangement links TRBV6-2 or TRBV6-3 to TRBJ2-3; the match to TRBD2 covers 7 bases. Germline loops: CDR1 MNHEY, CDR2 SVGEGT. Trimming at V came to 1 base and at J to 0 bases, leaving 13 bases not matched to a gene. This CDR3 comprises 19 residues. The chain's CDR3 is CASSYYGGGSSFSTDTQYF. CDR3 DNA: TGTGCCAGCAGTTACTATGGGGGGGGATCCTCTTTTAGCACAGATACGCAGTATTTT.

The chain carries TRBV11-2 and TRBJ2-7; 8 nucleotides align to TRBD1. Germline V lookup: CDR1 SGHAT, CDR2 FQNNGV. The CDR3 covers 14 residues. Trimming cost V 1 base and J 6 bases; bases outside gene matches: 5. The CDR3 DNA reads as TGTGCCAGCAGCTTAGCGGACAGGGACGGCGAGCAGTACTTC. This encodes CASSLADRDGEQYF.

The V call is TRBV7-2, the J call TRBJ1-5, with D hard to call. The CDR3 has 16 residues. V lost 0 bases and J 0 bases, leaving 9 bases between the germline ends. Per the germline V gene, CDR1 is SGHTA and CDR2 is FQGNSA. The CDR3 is CASSLASGYSNQPQHF. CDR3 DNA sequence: TGTGCCAGCAGCTTAGCCTCGGGATATAGCAATCAGCCCCAGCATTTT.

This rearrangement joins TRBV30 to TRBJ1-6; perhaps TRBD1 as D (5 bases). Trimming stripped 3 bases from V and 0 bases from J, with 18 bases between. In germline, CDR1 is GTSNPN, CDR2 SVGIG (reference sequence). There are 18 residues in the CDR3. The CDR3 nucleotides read TGTGCCTGGAGGCCCCGCAGGGCCGTGAGCTCCTATAATTCACCCCTCCACTTT. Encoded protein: CAWRPRRAVSSYNSPLHF.

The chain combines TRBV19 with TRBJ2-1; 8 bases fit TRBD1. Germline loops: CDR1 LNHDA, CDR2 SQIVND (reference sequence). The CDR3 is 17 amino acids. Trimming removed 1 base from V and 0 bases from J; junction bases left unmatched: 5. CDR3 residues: CASSIGVGQGSYNEQFF. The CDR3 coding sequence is TGTGCCAGTAGTATAGGCGTCGGACAGGGCTCCTACAATGAGCAGTTCTTC.

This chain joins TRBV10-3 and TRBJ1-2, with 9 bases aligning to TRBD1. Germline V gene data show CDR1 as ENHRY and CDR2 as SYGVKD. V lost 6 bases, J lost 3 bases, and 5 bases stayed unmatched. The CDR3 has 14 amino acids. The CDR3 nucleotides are TGTGCCATCAGCCAACAGGGGGCTGACTATGGCTACACCTTC. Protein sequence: CAISQQGADYGYTF.

CDR3 DNA: TGTGCCAGCAGCCATCTACGGGACTTTAGCACAGATACGCAGTATTTT. As protein: CASSHLRDFSTDTQYF. The chain is built from TRBV4-2 and TRBJ2-3, with D maybe TRBD2 (6 bases). Trimming took off 3 bases at V and 0 bases at J, with 13 bases between the two ends. The CDR3 consists of 16 residues. Germline V lookup: CDR1 LGHNA, CDR2 YNFKEQ.

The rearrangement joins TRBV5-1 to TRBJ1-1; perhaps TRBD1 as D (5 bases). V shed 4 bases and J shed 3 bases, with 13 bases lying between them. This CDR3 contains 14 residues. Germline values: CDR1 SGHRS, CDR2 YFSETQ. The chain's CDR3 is CASSASGYHTEAFF. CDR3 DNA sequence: TGCGCCAGCAGCGCCTCAGGGTATCACACTGAAGCTTTCTTT.

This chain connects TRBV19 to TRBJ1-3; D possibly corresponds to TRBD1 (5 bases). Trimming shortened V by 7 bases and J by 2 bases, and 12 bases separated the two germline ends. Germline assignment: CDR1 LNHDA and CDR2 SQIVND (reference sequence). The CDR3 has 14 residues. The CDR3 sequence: CASTLRGTGNTIYF. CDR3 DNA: TGTGCCAGTACCTTGCGGGGGACTGGAAACACCATATATTTT.

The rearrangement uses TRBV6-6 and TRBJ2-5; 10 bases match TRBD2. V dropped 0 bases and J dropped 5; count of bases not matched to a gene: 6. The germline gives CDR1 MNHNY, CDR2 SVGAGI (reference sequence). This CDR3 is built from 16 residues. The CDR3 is CASSYSPSGGGETQYF. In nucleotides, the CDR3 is TGTGCCAGCAGTTACTCGCCTAGCGGGGGCGGGGAGACCCAGTACTTC.

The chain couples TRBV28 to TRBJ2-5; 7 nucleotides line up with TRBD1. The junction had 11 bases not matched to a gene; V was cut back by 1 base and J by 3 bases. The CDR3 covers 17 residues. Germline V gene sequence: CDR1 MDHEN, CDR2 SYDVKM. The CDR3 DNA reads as TGTGCCAGCAGTTTATTGGGCGGCTATGGACAGGAAGAGACCCAGTACTTC. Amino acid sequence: CASSLLGGYGQEETQYF. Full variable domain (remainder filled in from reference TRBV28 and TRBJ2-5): DVKVTQSSRYLVKRTGEKVFLECVQDMDHENMFWYRQDPGLGLRLIYFSYDVKMKEKGDIPEGYSVSREKKERFSLILESASTNQTSMYLCASSLLGGYGQEETQYFGPGTRLLVL.